The present T cell receptor beta chain was sequenced within a study of T-cell reconstitution after alpha-beta-depleted transplantation in children. This clonotype appeared many times. Its antigen remains unknown. V shed 1 base and J shed 2 bases, with 10 bases lying between them. This CDR3 is 14 amino acids long. Germline V gene sequence: CDR1 SGHDT, CDR2 YYEEEE. Whole-study findings and limits: Recipient T cells and thymic progenitors that survived gave rise to the high TCRbeta diversity observed at day 60 in some patients. As was reported, about two months after transplant, alpha-beta T cells came from several hundred expanded graft clones. Newly produced T cells mostly accounted for T-cell counts and diversity one year post-transplant.

The authors prepared the TCRbeta library with unique molecular identifiers. A single record per CDR3 protein comes from TCRdb applying MiXCR to the PCR reads. This table has about 190,000 distinct CDR3 sequences, approximately 12% appearing once. The chain employs TRBV5-6 and TRBJ2-7; D unresolved. This sequence was found in a boy aged 2-15 years with acute myeloid leukemia, due to receive a stem cell transplant. Source: PBMCs, taken before TCRalphabeta/CD19-depleted stem cell transplant. The CDR3 region is CASSLNGSPYEQYF. The CDR3 coding sequence is TGTGCCAGCAGCTTGAATGGGTCGCCCTACGAGCAGTACTTC.